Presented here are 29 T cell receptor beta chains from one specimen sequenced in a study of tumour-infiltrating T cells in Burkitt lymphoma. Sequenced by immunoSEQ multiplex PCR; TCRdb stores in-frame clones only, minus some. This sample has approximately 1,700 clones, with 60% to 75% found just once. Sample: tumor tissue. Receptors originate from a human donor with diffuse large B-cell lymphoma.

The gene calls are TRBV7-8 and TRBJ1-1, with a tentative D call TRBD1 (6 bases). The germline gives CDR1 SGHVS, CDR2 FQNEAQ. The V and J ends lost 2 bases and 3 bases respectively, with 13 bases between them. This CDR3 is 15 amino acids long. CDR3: CASSLRNQGYTEAFF. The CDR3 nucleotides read TGTGCCAGCAGCTTAAGGAATCAGGGGTACACTGAAGCTTTCTTT.

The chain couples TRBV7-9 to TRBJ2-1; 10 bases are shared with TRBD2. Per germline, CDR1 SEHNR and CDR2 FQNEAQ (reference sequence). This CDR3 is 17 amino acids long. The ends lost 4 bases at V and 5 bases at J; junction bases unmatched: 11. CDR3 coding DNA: TGTGCCAGCAGCTCCGACTCTCTAGCGGGGGATCACAATGAGCAGTTCTTC. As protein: CASSSDSLAGDHNEQFF.

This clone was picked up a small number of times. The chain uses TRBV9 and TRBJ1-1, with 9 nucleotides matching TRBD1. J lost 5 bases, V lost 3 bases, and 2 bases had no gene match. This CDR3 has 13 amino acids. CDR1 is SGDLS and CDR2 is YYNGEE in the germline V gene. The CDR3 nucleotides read TGTGCCAGCAGCGGGGACAGGGATACTGAAGCTTTCTTT. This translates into CASSGDRDTEAFF. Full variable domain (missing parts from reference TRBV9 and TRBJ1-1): DSGVTQTPKHLITATGQRVTLRCSPRSGDLSVYWYQQSLDQGLQFLIQYYNGEERAKGNILERFSAQQFPDLHSELNLSSLELGDSALYFCASSGDRDTEAFFGQGTRLTVV.

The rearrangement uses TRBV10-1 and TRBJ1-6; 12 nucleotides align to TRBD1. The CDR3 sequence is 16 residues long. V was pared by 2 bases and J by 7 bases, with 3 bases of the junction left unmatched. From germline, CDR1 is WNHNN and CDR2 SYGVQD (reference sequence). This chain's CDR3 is CASSETGTGGNSPLHF. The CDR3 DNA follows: TGCGCCAGCAGTGAGACCGGGACAGGGGGCAATTCACCCCTCCACTTT.

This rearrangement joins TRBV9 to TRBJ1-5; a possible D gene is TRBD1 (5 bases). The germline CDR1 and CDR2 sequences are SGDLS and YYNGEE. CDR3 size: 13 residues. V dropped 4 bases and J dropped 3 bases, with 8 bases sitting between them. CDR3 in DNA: TGTGCCAGCAGCCCCGGACACAATCAGCCCCAGCATTTT. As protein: CASSPGHNQPQHF.

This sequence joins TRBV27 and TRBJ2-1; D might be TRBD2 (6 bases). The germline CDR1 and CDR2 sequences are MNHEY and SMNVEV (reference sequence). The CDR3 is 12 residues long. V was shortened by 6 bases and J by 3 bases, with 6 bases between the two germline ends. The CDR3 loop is CASRTSYNEQFF. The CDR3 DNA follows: TGTGCCAGCAGGACTAGCTACAATGAGCAGTTCTTC.

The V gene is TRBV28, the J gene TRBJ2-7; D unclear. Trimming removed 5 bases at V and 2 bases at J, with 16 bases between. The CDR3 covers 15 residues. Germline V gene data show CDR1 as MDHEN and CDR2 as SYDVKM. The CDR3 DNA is TGTGCCAGCAGTCCCCTCCTAAGTTCTACCTACGAGCAGTACTTC. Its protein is CASSPLLSSTYEQYF.

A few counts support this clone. The CDR3 region has the DNA TGTGCCAGCAGTGTTTTTCGGCAAGAGACCCAGTACTTC. Residues: CASSVFRQETQYF. The chain is built from TRBV2 and TRBJ2-5; D ambiguous. The CDR3 has 13 residues. Per the germline V gene, CDR1 is SNHLY and CDR2 is FYNNEI. The V end was cut by 4 bases, the J end by 2 bases, with 8 bases between.

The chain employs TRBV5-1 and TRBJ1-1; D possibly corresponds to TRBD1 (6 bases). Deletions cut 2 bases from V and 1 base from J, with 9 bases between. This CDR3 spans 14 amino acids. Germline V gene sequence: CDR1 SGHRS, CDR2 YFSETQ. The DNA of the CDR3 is TGCGCCAGCAGCTTACGGGGGCCGAACACTGAAGCTTTCTTT. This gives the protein CASSLRGPNTEAFF.

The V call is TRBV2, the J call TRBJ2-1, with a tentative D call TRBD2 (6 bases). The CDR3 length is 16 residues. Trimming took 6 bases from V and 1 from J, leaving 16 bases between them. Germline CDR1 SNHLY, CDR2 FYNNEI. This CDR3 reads CASRSRGGFSYNEQFF. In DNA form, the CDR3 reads TGTGCCAGCAGATCAAGGGGAGGTTTTTCCTACAATGAGCAGTTCTTC.

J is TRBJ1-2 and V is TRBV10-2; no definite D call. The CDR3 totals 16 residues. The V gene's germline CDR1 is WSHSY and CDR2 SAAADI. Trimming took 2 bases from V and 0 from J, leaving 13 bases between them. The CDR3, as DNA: TGCGCCAGCAGTGAGGAGCAGACCATAGCTAACTATGGCTACACCTTC. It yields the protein CASSEEQTIANYGYTF.

DNA for the CDR3: TGCAGCGTACAACCGACAGGGTTGGGTAACGGCTACACCTTC. This sequence encodes CSVQPTGLGNGYTF. The rearrangement uses TRBV29-1 and TRBJ1-2; 7 bases agree with TRBD1. Germline V CDR1 and CDR2: SQVTM, ANQGSEA. V dropped 6 bases and J dropped 8; count of bases not matched to a gene: 15. This CDR3 has 14 amino acids.

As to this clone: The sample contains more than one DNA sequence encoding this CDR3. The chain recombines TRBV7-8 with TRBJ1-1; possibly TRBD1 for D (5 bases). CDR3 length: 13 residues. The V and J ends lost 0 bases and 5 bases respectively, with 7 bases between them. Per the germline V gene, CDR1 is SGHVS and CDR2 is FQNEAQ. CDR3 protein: CASSLATGTEAFF. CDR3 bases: TGTGCCAGCAGCTTAGCCACAGGAACTGAAGCTTTCTTT. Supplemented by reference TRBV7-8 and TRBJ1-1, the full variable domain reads GAGVSQSPRYKVAKRGQDVALRCDPISGHVSLFWYQQALGQGPEFLTYFQNEAQLDKSGLPSDRFFAERPEGSVSTLKIQRTQQEDSAVYLCASSLATGTEAFFGQGTRLTVV.

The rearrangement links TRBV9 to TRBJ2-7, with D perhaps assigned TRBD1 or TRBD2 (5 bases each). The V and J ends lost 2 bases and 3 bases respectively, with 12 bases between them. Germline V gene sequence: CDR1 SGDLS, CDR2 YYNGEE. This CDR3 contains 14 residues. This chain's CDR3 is CASSVGGRGYEQYF. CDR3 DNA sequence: TGTGCCAGCAGCGTTGGAGGAAGGGGCTACGAGCAGTACTTC.

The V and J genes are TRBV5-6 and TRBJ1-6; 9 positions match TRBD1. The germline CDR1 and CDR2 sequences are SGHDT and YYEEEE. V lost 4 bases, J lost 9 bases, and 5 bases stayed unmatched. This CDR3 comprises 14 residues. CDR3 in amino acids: CASSLTGGSSPLHF. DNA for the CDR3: TGTGCCAGCAGCCTAACAGGGGGCAGTTCACCCCTCCACTTT.

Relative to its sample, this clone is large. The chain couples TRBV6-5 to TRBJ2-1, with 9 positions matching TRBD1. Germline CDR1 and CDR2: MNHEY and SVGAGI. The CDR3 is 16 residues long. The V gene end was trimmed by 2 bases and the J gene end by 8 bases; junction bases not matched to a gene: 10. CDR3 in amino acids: CASSYAIGTGRHEQFF. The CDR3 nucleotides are TGTGCCAGCAGTTACGCGATAGGGACAGGGAGGCATGAGCAGTTCTTC.

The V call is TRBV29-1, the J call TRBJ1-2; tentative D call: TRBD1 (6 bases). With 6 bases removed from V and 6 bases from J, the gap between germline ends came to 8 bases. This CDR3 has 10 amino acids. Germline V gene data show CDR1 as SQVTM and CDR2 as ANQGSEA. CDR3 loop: CSVAGDGYTF. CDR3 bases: TGCAGCGTAGCAGGGGATGGCTACACCTTC.

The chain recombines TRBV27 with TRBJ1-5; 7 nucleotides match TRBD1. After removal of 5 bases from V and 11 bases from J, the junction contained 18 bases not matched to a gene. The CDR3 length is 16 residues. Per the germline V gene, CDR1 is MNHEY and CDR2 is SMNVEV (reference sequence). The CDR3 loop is CASSPSGRGSPRTQHF. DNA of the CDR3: TGTGCCAGCAGTCCTTCGGGCAGGGGGTCCCCACGAACCCAGCATTTT.

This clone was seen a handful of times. The CDR3: CASSLGRGGLNEQFF. The CDR3 bases are TGTGCCAGCAGCTTGGGGCGGGGGGGCCTCAATGAGCAGTTCTTC. The rearrangement uses TRBV5-5 and TRBJ2-1; 9 positions match TRBD2. V was clipped by 0 bases and J by 6 bases; unmatched bases: 4. The CDR3 runs to 15 residues. Germline CDR1 reads SGHKS; CDR2 reads YYEKEE (reference sequence).

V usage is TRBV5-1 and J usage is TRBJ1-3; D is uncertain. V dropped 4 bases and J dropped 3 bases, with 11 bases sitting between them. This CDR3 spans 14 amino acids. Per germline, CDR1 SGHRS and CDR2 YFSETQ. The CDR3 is CASSAELGGNTIYF. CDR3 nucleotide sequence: TGCGCCAGCAGCGCCGAGCTAGGTGGAAACACCATATATTTT.

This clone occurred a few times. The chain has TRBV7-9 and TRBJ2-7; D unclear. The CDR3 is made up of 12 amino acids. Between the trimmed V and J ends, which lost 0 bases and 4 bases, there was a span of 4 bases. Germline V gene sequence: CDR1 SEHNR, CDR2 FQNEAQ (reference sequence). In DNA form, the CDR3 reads TGTGCCAGCAGCTTAGCCCCTTACGAGCAGTACTTC. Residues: CASSLAPYEQYF.

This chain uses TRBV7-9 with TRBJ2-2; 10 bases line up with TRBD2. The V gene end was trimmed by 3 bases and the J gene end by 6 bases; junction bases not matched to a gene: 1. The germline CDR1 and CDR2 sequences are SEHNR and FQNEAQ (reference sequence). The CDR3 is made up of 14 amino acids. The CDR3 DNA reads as TGTGCCAGCAGCTTCCTAGCGGGAGCCGGGGAGCTGTTTTTT. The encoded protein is CASSFLAGAGELFF.

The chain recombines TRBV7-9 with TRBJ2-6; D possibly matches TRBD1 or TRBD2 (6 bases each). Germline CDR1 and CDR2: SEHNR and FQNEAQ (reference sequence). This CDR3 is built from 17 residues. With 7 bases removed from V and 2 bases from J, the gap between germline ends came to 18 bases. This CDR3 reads CASILYRDFTGANVLTF. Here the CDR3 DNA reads TGTGCCAGCATCCTATACAGGGACTTTACTGGGGCCAACGTCCTGACTTTC.

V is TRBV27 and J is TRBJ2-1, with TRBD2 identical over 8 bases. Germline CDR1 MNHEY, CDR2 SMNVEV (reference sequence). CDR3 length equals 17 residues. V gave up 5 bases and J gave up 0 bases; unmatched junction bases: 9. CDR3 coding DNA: TGTGCCAGCAGTAGCGGGGGCGGGGGGTCCTCCTACAATGAGCAGTTCTTC. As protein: CASSSGGGGSSYNEQFF.

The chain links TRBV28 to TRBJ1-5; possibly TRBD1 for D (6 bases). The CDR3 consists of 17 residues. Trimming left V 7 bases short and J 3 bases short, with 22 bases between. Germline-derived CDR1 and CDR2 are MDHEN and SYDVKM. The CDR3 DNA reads TGTGCCAGCATAGGGGGGACGATAGAGGGTTTCAATCAGCCCCAGCATTTT. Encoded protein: CASIGGTIEGFNQPQHF.

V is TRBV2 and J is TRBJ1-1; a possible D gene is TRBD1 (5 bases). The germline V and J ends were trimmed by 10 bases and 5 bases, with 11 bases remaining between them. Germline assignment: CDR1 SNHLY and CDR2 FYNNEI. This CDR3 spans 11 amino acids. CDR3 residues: CANRMGTEAFF. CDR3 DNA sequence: TGTGCCAACAGGATGGGAACTGAAGCTTTCTTT.

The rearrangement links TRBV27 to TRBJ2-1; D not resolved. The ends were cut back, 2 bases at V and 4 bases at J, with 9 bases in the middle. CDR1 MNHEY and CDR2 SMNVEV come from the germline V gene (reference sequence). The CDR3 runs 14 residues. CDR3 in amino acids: CASSLIGRYNEQFF. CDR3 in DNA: TGTGCCAGCAGTTTAATCGGAAGATACAATGAGCAGTTCTTC.

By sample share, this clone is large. CDR3 coding DNA: TGCGCCAGCAGCCAAGACAGGGCCACAGATACGCAGTATTTT. Translating gives CASSQDRATDTQYF. The rearrangement uses TRBV4-1 and TRBJ2-3, with D tentatively TRBD1 (5 bases). V lost 0 bases and J 2 bases, leaving 6 bases between the germline ends. Germline assignment: CDR1 MGHRA and CDR2 YSYEKL. The CDR3 has 14 residues.

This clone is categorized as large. The chain's CDR3 is CASSQVDRGSNEQYF. CDR3 DNA sequence: TGCGCCAGCAGCCAAGTCGACAGGGGTTCTAACGAGCAGTACTTC. The chain employs TRBV4-1 and TRBJ2-7; TRBD1 agrees at 8 bases. V lost 1 base to trimming and J lost 5 bases; unmatched junction nucleotides: 7. This CDR3 has 15 residues. CDR1 and CDR2 from the germline V gene are MGHRA and YSYEKL.